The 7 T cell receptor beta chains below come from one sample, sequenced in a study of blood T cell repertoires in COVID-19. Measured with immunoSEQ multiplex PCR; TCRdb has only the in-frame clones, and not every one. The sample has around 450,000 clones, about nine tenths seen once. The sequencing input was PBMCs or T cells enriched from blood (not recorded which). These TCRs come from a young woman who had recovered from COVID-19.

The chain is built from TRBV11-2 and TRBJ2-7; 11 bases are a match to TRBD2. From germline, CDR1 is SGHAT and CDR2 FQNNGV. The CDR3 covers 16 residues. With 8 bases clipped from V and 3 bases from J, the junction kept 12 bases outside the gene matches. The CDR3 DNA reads TGTGCCAGCCGTAGGCTAGCGGGGGGCTTGATCTACGAGCAGTACTTC. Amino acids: CASRRLAGGLIYEQYF.

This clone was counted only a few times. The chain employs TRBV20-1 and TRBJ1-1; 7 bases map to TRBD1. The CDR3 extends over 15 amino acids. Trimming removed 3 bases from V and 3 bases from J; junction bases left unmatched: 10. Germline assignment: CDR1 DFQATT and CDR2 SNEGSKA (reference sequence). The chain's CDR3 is CSASSGTGVDTEAFF. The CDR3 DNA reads TGCAGTGCTAGTTCCGGCACAGGGGTGGACACTGAAGCTTTCTTT.

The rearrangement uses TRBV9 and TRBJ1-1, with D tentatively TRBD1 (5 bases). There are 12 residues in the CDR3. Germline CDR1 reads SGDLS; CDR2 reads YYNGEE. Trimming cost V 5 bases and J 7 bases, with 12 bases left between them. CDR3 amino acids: CASSRQNDEAFF. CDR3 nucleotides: TGTGCCAGCAGTAGACAGAACGATGAAGCTTTCTTT.

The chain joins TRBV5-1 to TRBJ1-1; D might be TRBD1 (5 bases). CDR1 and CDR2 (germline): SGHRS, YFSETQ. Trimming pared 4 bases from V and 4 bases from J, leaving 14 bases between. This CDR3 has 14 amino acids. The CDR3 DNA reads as TGCGCCAGCAGCCAAGGGGTCGGGAGCACTGAAGCTTTCTTT. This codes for CASSQGVGSTEAFF. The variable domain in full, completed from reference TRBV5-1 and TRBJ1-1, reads KAGVTQTPRYLIKTRGQQVTLSCSPISGHRSVSWYQQTPGQGLQFLFEYFSETQRNKGNFPGRFSGRQFSNSRSEMNVSTLELGDSALYLCASSQGVGSTEAFFGQGTRLTVV.

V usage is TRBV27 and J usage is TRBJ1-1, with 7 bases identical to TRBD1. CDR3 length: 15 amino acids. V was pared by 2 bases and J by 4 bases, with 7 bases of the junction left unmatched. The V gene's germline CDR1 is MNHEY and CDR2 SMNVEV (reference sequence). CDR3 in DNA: TGTGCCAGCAGTTTAGTAGGGGGCGCTCGCACTGAAGCTTTCTTT. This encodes CASSLVGGARTEAFF.

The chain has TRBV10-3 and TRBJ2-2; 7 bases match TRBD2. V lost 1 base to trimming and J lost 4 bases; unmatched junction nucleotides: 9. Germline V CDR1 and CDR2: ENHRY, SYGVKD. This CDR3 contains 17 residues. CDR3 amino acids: CAISELSAGLATGELFF. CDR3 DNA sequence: TGTGCCATCAGTGAGTTATCAGCGGGGTTGGCCACCGGGGAGCTGTTTTTT.

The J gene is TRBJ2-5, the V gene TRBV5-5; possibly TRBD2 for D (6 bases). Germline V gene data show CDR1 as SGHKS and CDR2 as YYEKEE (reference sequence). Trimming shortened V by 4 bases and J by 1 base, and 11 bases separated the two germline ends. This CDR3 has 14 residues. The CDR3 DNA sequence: TGTGCCAGCAGCAGTTTAGCGGCCCAAGAGACCCAGTACTTC. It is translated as CASSSLAAQETQYF.